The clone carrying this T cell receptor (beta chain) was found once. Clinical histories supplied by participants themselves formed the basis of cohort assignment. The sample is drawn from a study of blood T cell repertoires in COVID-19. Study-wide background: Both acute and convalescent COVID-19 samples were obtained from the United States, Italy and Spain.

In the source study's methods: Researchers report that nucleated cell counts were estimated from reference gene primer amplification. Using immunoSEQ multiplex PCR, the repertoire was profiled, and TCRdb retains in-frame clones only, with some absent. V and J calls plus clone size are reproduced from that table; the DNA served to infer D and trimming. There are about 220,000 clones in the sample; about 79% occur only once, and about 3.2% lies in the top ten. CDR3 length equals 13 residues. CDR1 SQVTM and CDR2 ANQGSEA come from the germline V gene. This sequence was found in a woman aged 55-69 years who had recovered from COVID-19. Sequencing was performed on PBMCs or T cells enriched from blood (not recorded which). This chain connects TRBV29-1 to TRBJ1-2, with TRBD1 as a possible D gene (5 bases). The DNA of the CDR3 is TGCGGGCTCGGGGGATCCGGGTCCTATGGCTACACCTTC. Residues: CGLGGSGSYGYTF.